Detailed here is one TCR beta chain. This clonotype was seen at least ten times. What this receptor recognizes is not known. No base qualities exist here, and no much larger clone lies one base off it. The TCR beta CDR3 regions were amplified from the RNA transcripts. For the first round of RT-PCR on the TCR CDR3, the HTBI primer set was used together with the Qiagen OneStep RT-PCR kit. Libraries were constructed in a second round of multiplex PCR, after which size selection and purification were carried out. The libraries were sequenced on an Illumina HiSeq2000 using paired-end 100 bp reads. Turning to the authors' computational methods: SOAPnuke was used to process the raw data, removing reads that contained adapters or uncalled bases, had a mean Phred below 15, or lacked an exact match to the constant primer or identifier. High-quality paired reads were merged with COPE v1.2.5, and unique nucleotide sequences were defined as clonotypes. MiTCR v1.1 was used to align the clonotypes against IMGT TRBV, TRBD and TRBJ reference segments. Only V-J combinations with frequency above 0.0001, covering roughly 99% of repertoires, were analysed. A TCS score was defined as the ratio between F50 (clonal expansion) and ExV (chaos), using BLOSUM62-based TCRdist between CDR3 peptides within each V-J. Welch's t-statistics and random forest reduced around 550 V-J features to 13, which were used in a naive Bayes classifier (R e1071). TCRdb's own reprocessing of the public reads used fastp at Q25 and MiXCR and kept productive beta chains. Every distinct CDR3 protein forms one entry, paired with its most common genes and DNA. These V and J calls rely on TCRdb rather than the paper's analysis. The sample data list roughly 530,000 distinct CDR3 sequences, and 17% of these were observed just once. The ten most abundant clones make up 15% to 20% of the sample.

The data stem from a study of T cells in Graves' hyperthyroidism and ophthalmopathy (dated by TCRdb to the late 2010s). Turning to the overall study: Peripheral blood was collected at initial diagnosis, before any treatment. TCR V-J signatures able to tell the groups apart were searched for in a discovery cohort of 90 to 100 patients, of whom more than 40 had Graves' ophthalmopathy and more than 55 had stable Graves' hyperthyroidism. Whether ophthalmopathy could be predicted prospectively was tested in an independent validation cohort made up of about 18 hyperthyroidism patients plus 17 patients who later progressed to ophthalmopathy. The 100 discovery patients were randomly divided into training and test sets at a 7:3 ratio. Thyroid tissue and blood T-cell repertoires from six or seven Graves' hyperthyroidism patients were also compared in the study. Following sampling, methimazole starting at 30 mg daily was given to hyperthyroidism patients, and high-dose intravenous methylprednisolone was given to ophthalmopathy patients. The paper describes TCR Vbeta CDR3 sequencing of 135 peripheral blood samples, made up of 43 ophthalmopathy patients, 70 to 75 hyperthyroidism patients and about 17 progressor patients. Summary of the overall study and its limitations: Most expanded thyroid clonotypes (frequency above 0.001) were also found in blood, which suggests that blood repertoires may mirror thyroid immune responses. Sample size was not statistically predetermined, and investigators were not blinded to group allocation. During validation, the model predicted progression to ophthalmopathy a median of around 6 months ahead of onset, with 70.59% sensitivity and about 75% specificity. A model built on a 13 V-J signature distinguished ophthalmopathy from stable hyperthyroidism, reaching approximately 89% sensitivity and approximately 81% specificity in cross-validation and 80%/75% in testing.

The CDR3 runs 14 residues from the cysteine to the phenylalanine. The CDR3 DNA has 42 bases and is translated from base 1. V sheds 4 bases and J sheds 7 bases, leaving 13 bases between their ends. Moderately to severely active disease, a Clinical Activity Score of at least 3, a NOSPECS grade of at least 4, and a duration under 3 months were present in ophthalmopathy patients. Any patient with an uncontrolled infection, another autoimmune disease, pregnancy or lactation was excluded. Diagnoses relied on clinical symptoms, serum thyroxine and TRAb, thyroid ultrasound and orbital computed tomography. Ficoll-Paque density gradient centrifugation was used to isolate PBMCs from around 10 ml of fresh peripheral blood. Total RNA was extracted using Trizol reagent, and RNA quality was assessed on an Agilent 2100 Bioanalyzer.

The TCR comes from a woman in her late teens or twenties with Graves' ophthalmopathy. The V and J genes are TRBV12-3 or TRBV12-4 and TRBJ1-4; 5 matching bases give a weak D call of TRBD1. Sequencing was performed on blood. CDR3 sequence: CASSSGGRGEKLFF. The nucleotide sequence reads as follows: TGTGCCAGCAGTTCTGGGGGACGGGGTGAAAAACTGTTTTTT.